Below are 27 T cell receptor beta chains sequenced from a single sample in a study of OX40 agonist ivuxolimab in advanced cancers. The method was immunoSEQ multiplex PCR; TCRdb's version includes in-frame clones alone and lacks a portion of them. The sample consists of around 62,000 clones, roughly nine tenths of them appearing once. The sequenced sample was CD4+ or CD8+ T cells sorted from blood, obtained in a trial of the OX40 agonist ivuxolimab. The receptor source for this set is an adult with an advanced solid tumor such as melanoma, head and neck, liver or kidney cancer.

The V and J genes are TRBV29-1 and TRBJ2-1; TRBD2 matches 9 bases. The CDR3 sequence is 13 residues long. Germline V lookup: CDR1 SQVTM, CDR2 ANQGSEA. Trimming removed 4 bases from V and 5 bases from J; junction bases left unmatched: 3. The CDR3 bases are TGCAGCGTTGGTGCTAGCGGGAACAATGAGCAGTTCTTC. This encodes CSVGASGNNEQFF.

The chain is built from TRBV5-1 and TRBJ2-5, with D possibly called TRBD1 or TRBD2 (5 bases each). Trimming cost V 4 bases and J 3 bases, with 10 bases left between them. Germline V CDR1 and CDR2: SGHRS, YFSETQ. This CDR3 contains 13 residues. CDR3: CASSSRGEETQYF. The CDR3 nucleotides read TGCGCCAGCAGCAGCCGGGGCGAAGAGACCCAGTACTTC.

This clone was found once. The genes are TRBV6-6 and TRBJ2-2; D uncertain. Germline CDR1 MNHNY, CDR2 SVGAGI (reference sequence). V was shortened by 2 bases and J by 3 bases, with 13 bases between the two germline ends. The CDR3 extends over 16 amino acids. The CDR3, as DNA: TGTGCCAGCAGTTACCTCGTAAAACCCCACACCGGGGAGCTGTTTTTT. Translated, it gives CASSYLVKPHTGELFF.

The chain has TRBV6-5 and TRBJ2-1; D is perhaps TRBD1 (5 bases). V was pared by 6 bases and J by 0 bases, with 6 bases between. This CDR3 is built from 13 residues. Looked up from germline, CDR1 is MNHEY and CDR2 is SVGAGI. DNA for the CDR3: TGTGCCAGCAGCAGGGTCTCCTACAATGAGCAGTTCTTC. Its translation: CASSRVSYNEQFF.

V and J are TRBV19 and TRBJ2-3; 8 nucleotides line up with TRBD1. The CDR3 spans 15 residues. Germline trimming cut 6 bases from V and 2 bases from J; bases unmatched to any gene: 7. Germline CDR1 LNHDA, CDR2 SQIVND (reference sequence). The CDR3 coding sequence is TGTGCCAGTAGACTGACAGGGGCCCCCACAGATACGCAGTATTTT. Amino acids: CASRLTGAPTDTQYF.

The V call is TRBV12-5, the J call TRBJ2-7, with D unresolved. Trimming stripped 8 bases from V and 6 bases from J, with 11 bases between. This CDR3 has 11 amino acids. Germline assignment: CDR1 LGHNT and CDR2 FRNRAP. CDR3 sequence (DNA): TGTGCTAGTACCTTCGGATTCGAGCAGTACTTC. The encoded protein is CASTFGFEQYF.

The V call is TRBV7-9, the J call TRBJ2-5; 8 nucleotides line up with TRBD2. V gave up 4 bases and J gave up 6 bases; unmatched junction bases: 7. Germline assignment: CDR1 SEHNR and CDR2 FQNEAQ (reference sequence). The CDR3 has 14 residues. Written as DNA, the CDR3 is TGTGCCAGCAGCTCGAGGACTAGCCTTCAGACCCAGTACTTC. Translated, it gives CASSSRTSLQTQYF.

In this sample, this clone turned up once. This chain links TRBV13 with TRBJ1-2; D ambiguous. V was pared by 4 bases and J by 12 bases, with 21 bases between. CDR3 length equals 14 residues. Germline lookup yields CDR1 PRHDT and CDR2 FYEKMQ (reference sequence). CDR3 sequence reads: CASSSEGRSRGNTF. CDR3 DNA: TGTGCCAGCAGCTCCGAGGGCAGGTCCCGAGGAAACACCTTC.

The CDR3 protein is CASSQWALSLAGVQETQYF. The CDR3 region has the DNA TGTGCCAGCAGTCAGTGGGCCCTGTCCTTAGCGGGGGTACAAGAGACCCAGTACTTC. V and J are TRBV27 and TRBJ2-5; 9 nucleotides line up with TRBD2. The CDR3 loop spans 19 amino acids. J was trimmed by 2 bases and V by 5 bases; bases with no gene match: 18. Per germline, CDR1 MNHEY and CDR2 SMNVEV (reference sequence).

This sequence joins TRBV7-3 and TRBJ2-2; D not certain. Germline CDR1 reads SGHTA; CDR2 reads FQGTGA. Trimming stripped 4 bases from V and 0 bases from J, with 12 bases between. This CDR3 is 16 amino acids long. CDR3 sequence reads: CASSSPNGSNTGELFF. CDR3 in DNA: TGTGCCAGCAGCTCACCTAACGGATCGAACACCGGGGAGCTGTTTTTT.

V usage is TRBV7-9 and J usage is TRBJ2-2; D is uncertain. Deletions cut 7 bases from V and 4 bases from J, with 10 bases between. Germline assignment: CDR1 SEHNR and CDR2 FQNEAQ (reference sequence). The CDR3 is made up of 13 amino acids. In nucleotides, the CDR3 is TGTGCCAGCACGCGGTCGGGCACCGGGGAGCTGTTTTTT. Encoded protein: CASTRSGTGELFF.

This chain joins TRBV9 and TRBJ2-7; TRBD2 matches at 11 bases. Per germline, CDR1 SGDLS and CDR2 YYNGEE. The junction had 2 bases not matched to a gene; V was cut back by 3 bases and J by 0 bases. The CDR3 has 15 amino acids. The CDR3 sequence is CASSEGLAASYEQYF. Here the CDR3 DNA reads TGTGCCAGCAGCGAGGGACTAGCGGCCTCCTACGAGCAGTACTTC.

This chain uses TRBV5-4 with TRBJ2-1, with TRBD2 identical over 7 bases. The CDR3 runs to 12 residues. The germline V gene encodes CDR1 SGHNT and CDR2 YYREEE (reference sequence). The chain's CDR3 is CAAAAGYNEQFF. CDR3 DNA sequence: TGTGCTGCGGCAGCGGGATACAATGAGCAGTTCTTC.

This clone was observed once. J is TRBJ2-7 and V is TRBV6-5; TRBD2 matches 13 bases. Looked up from germline, CDR1 is MNHEY and CDR2 is SVGAGI. This CDR3 contains 15 residues. V lost 7 bases, J lost 6 bases, and 9 bases stayed unmatched. CDR3 residues: CASNPGLAGVGEQYF. The CDR3 bases are TGTGCCAGCAACCCCGGACTAGCGGGAGTTGGCGAGCAGTACTTC.

The CDR3 region has the DNA TGTGCCAGCAGTCGGACAATAAACACTGAAGCTTTCTTT. Translation: CASSRTINTEAFF. The V gene is TRBV6-4, the J gene TRBJ1-1; weak D call: TRBD1 (5 bases). V gave up 5 bases and J gave up 2 bases, with 9 bases separating them. Germline V gives CDR1 MRHNA, CDR2 SNTAGT. The CDR3 has 13 amino acids.

The chain links TRBV6-6 to TRBJ2-7, with TRBD1 identical over 10 bases. The junction had 9 bases not matched to a gene; V was cut back by 8 bases and J by 5 bases. CDR1 is MNHNY and CDR2 is SVGAGI in the germline V gene (reference sequence). CDR3 length: 14 residues. The CDR3 sequence: CASRSGQGIHEQYF. The CDR3 coding sequence is TGTGCCAGCCGGTCGGGACAGGGGATCCACGAGCAGTACTTC.

V and J are TRBV5-1 and TRBJ2-7; D is ambiguous. Germline V lookup: CDR1 SGHRS, CDR2 YFSETQ. V dropped 5 bases and J dropped 3 bases, with 21 bases sitting between them. The length of the CDR3 is 16 residues. CDR3 nucleotide sequence: TGCGCCAGCAGGCCACTAAACAGTGGCTTAAGCTACGAGCAGTACTTC. Its translation is CASRPLNSGLSYEQYF. Together with reference TRBV5-1 and TRBJ2-7, the CDR3 gives the full variable domain: KAGVTQTPRYLIKTRGQQVTLSCSPISGHRSVSWYQQTPGQGLQFLFEYFSETQRNKGNFPGRFSGRQFSNSRSEMNVSTLELGDSALYLCASRPLNSGLSYEQYFGPGTRLTVT.

The rearrangement uses TRBV10-3 and TRBJ2-5; TRBD2 aligns across 11 bases. Germline CDR1 reads ENHRY; CDR2 reads SYGVKD. Unmatched junction bases numbered 7, after V lost 6 bases and J lost 4 bases. The CDR3 is 15 residues long. CDR3 nucleotide sequence: TGTGCCATCAGCCAGGGACTAGCGGACGGAGAGACCCAGTACTTC. Encoded protein: CAISQGLADGETQYF.

The CDR3 here is CASSFRGSLAPLHF. In DNA form, the CDR3 reads TGTGCCAGCAGTTTTCGGGGCAGCCTGGCTCCCCTCCACTTT. The chain carries TRBV27 and TRBJ1-6; TRBD1 might be the D (5 bases). Looked up from germline, CDR1 is MNHEY and CDR2 is SMNVEV (reference sequence). This CDR3 is 14 amino acids long. Trimming removed 3 bases from V and 13 bases from J, with 16 bases in between.

V and J are TRBV19 and TRBJ1-2; 12 bases are shared with TRBD1. The CDR3 loop spans 14 amino acids. The germline gives CDR1 LNHDA, CDR2 SQIVND (reference sequence). Trimming cost V 7 bases and J 8 bases; bases outside gene matches: 8. The CDR3 region has the DNA TGTGCCAGTAATGCGCGGGACAGGGGGCAAGGCTACACCTTC. Its protein is CASNARDRGQGYTF.

This chain joins TRBV6-1 and TRBJ2-7, with D possibly TRBD2 on 6 matching bases. Trimming took 7 bases from V and 7 from J, leaving 20 bases between them. Germline CDR1 and CDR2: MNHNS and SASEGT. The CDR3 loop spans 14 amino acids. The CDR3 loop is CASNPGGNVGEQYF. The CDR3 nucleotides read TGTGCCAGCAATCCGGGCGGGAACGTAGGAGAGCAGTACTTC.

The chain employs TRBV9 and TRBJ2-3, with D perhaps matching TRBD1 or TRBD2 (5 bases each). CDR1 SGDLS and CDR2 YYNGEE come from the germline V gene. Between the trimmed V and J ends, which lost 4 bases and 6 bases, there was a span of 18 bases. CDR3 length: 15 amino acids. The CDR3: CASSQGPTGRDTQYF. CDR3 nucleotides: TGTGCCAGCAGCCAGGGACCGACGGGGCGGGATACGCAGTATTTT.

The chain recombines TRBV13 with TRBJ2-3; 13 positions agree with TRBD2. The length of the CDR3 is 16 residues. The ends lost 3 bases at V and 8 bases at J; junction bases unmatched: 8. Per the germline V gene, CDR1 is PRHDT and CDR2 is FYEKMQ (reference sequence). In DNA form, the CDR3 reads TGTGCCAGCAGCTTCGCCCGGACTAGCGGGAGCTCTACGCAGTATTTT. Translation: CASSFARTSGSSTQYF.

This clone was seen a handful of times. The chain joins TRBV11-1 to TRBJ2-3; 9 nucleotides line up with TRBD2. The CDR3 contains 16 residues. With 5 bases clipped from V and 0 bases from J, the junction kept 6 bases outside the gene matches. Germline V CDR1 and CDR2: SGHAT, FQDESV (reference sequence). CDR3 nucleotides: TGTGCCAGCAGCAAATGGACTAGCGCCAGCACAGATACGCAGTATTTT. This translates into CASSKWTSASTDTQYF.

V and J are TRBV11-3 and TRBJ2-1; 7 bases fit TRBD2. The V and J ends lost 3 bases and 5 bases, in that order; junction bases with no gene match: 7. Germline lookup yields CDR1 SGHNT and CDR2 YENEEA. This CDR3 is built from 15 residues. As DNA, the CDR3 is TGTGCCAGCAGCTTTCGCGGGAGTGGGGACAATGAGCAGTTCTTC. Its protein is CASSFRGSGDNEQFF.

V gene TRBV10-3 combines with J gene TRBJ2-3; 14 bases align to TRBD2. The length of the CDR3 is 16 residues. Germline CDR1 and CDR2: ENHRY and SYGVKD. V shed 6 bases and J 2 bases; nucleotides not matched to a gene: 4. CDR3 amino acids: CAIRETSGRVTDTQYF. The CDR3 nucleotides read TGTGCCATCAGGGAGACTAGCGGGAGGGTCACAGATACGCAGTATTTT.

V usage is TRBV19 and J usage is TRBJ2-7, with a weak D call TRBD2 (6 bases). This CDR3 region has 14 residues. V lost 3 bases, J lost 3 bases, and 12 bases lay in between. Germline assignment: CDR1 LNHDA and CDR2 SQIVND (reference sequence). The CDR3 region is CASSIRRGLYEQYF. CDR3 in DNA: TGTGCCAGTAGTATCAGGCGGGGACTCTACGAGCAGTACTTC.